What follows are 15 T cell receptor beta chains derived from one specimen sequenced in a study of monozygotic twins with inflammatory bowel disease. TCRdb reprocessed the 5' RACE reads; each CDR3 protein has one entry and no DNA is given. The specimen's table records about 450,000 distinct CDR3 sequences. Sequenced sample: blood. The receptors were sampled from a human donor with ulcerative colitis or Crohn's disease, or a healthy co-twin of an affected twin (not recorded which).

The CDR3 is CASNGRSTDTQYF. This chain connects TRBV7-2 to TRBJ2-3. Germline CDR1 is SGHTA and CDR2 is FQGNSA. The CDR3 covers 13 residues.

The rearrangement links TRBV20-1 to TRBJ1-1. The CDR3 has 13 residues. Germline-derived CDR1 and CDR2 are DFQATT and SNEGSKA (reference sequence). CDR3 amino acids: CSARDDLNTEAFF.

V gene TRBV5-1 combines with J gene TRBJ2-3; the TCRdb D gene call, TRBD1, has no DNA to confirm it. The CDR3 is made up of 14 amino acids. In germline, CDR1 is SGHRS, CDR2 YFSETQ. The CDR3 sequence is CASSLGGNTDTQYF.

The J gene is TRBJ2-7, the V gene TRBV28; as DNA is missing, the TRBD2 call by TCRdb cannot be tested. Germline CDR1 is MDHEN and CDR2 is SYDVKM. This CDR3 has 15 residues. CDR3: CASTPPGEGSYEQYF.

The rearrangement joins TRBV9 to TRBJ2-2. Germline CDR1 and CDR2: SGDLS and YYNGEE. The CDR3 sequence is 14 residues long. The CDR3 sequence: CASSVRPDTGELFF. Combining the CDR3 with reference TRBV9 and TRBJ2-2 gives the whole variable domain DSGVTQTPKHLITATGQRVTLRCSPRSGDLSVYWYQQSLDQGLQFLIQYYNGEERAKGNILERFSAQQFPDLHSELNLSSLELGDSALYFCASSVRPDTGELFFGEGSRLTVL.

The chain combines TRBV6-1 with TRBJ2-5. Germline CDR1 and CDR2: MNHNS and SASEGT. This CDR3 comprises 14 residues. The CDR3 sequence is CASSEVGIMETQYF.

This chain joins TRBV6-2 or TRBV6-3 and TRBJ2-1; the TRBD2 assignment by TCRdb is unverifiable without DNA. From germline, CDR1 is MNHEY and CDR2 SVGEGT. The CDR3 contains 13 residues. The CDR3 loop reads CASSPRGSGEQFF.

CDR3 region: CASRRLETQYF. The chain combines TRBV3-1 with TRBJ2-5. CDR3 length: 11 residues. CDR1 and CDR2 from the germline V gene are LGHDT and YNNKEL (reference sequence).

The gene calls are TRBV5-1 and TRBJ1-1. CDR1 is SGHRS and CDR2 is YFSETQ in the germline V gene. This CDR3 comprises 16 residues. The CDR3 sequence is CASSFDVSVLGTEAFF.

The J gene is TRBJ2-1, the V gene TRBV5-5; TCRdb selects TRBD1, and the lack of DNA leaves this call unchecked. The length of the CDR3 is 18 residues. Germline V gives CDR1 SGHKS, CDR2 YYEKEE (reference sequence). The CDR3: CASSPIEIRDISNNEQFF.

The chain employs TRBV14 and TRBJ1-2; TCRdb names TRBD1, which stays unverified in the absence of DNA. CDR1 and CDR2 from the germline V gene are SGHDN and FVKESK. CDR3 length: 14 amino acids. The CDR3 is CASSQARPGEGYTF.

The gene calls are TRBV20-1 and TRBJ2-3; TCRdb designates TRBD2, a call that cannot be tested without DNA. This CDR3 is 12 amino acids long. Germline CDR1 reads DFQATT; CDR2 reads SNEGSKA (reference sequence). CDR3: CSATEGTDTQYF.

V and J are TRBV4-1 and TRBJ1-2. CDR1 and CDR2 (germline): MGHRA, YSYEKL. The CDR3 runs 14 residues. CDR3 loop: CASSPDHESYGYTF.

The CDR3 spells CASSLGGVWTDTQYF. The chain has TRBV11-2 and TRBJ2-3; TCRdb names TRBD2, which stays unverified in the absence of DNA. There are 15 residues in the CDR3. Germline V gene lookup returns CDR1 SGHAT and CDR2 FQNNGV. The full variable domain, rest sourced from reference TRBV11-2 and TRBJ2-3, is EAGVAQSPRYKIIEKRQSVAFWCNPISGHATLYWYQQILGQGPKLLIQFQNNGVVDDSQLPKDRFSAERLKGVDSTLKIQPAKLEDSAVYLCASSLGGVWTDTQYFGPGTRLTVL.

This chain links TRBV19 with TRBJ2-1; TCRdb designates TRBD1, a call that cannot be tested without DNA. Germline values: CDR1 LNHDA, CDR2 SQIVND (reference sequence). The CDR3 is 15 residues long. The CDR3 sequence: CASSIEGGAYNEQFF.